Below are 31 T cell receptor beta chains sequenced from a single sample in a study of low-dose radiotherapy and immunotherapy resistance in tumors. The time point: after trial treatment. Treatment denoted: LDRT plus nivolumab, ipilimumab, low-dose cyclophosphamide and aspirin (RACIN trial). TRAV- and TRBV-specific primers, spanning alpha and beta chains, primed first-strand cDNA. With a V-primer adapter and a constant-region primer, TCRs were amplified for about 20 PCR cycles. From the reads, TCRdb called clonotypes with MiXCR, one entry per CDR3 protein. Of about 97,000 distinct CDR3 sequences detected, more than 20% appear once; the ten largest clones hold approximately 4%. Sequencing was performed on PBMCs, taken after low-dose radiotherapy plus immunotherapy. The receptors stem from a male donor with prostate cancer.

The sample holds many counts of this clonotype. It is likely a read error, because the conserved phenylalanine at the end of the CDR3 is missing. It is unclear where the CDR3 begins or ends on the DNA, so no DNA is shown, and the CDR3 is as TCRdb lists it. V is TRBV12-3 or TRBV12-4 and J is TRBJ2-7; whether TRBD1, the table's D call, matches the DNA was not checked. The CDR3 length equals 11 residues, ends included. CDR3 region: CASRSQGEQSL.

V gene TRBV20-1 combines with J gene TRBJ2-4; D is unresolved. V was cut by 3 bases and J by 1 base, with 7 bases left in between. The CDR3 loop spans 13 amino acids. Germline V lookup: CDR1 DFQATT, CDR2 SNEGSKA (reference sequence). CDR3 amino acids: CSASFGAKNIQYF. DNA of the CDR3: TGCAGTGCTAGCTTTGGGGCCAAAAACATTCAGTACTTC.

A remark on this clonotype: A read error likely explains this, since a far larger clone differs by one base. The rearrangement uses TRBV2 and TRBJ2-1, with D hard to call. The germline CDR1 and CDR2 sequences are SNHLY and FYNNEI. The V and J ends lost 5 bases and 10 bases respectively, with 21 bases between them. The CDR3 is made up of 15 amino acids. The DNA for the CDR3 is TGTGCCAGCAGTCCCCCGAGTGACTTCAACTACGAGCAGTTCTTC. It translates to CASSPPSDFNYEQFF.

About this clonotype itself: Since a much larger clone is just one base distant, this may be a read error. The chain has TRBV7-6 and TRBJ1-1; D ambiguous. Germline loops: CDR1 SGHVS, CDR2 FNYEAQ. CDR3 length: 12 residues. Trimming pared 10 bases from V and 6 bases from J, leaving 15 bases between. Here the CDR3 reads CAITAPFSEAFF. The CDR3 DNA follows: TGTGCCATCACCGCGCCGTTTTCTGAAGCTTTCTTT.

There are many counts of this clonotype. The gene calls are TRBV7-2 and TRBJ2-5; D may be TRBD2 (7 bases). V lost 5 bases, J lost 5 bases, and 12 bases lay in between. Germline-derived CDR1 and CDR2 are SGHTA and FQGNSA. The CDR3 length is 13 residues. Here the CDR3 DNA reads TGTGCCAGCAGCCCGGGGGGCGATGAGACCCAGTACTTC. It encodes CASSPGGDETQYF.

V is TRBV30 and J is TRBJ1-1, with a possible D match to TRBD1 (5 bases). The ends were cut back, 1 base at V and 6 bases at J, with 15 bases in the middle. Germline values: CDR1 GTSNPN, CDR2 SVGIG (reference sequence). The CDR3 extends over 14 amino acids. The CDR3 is CAWSAPGGWSEAFF. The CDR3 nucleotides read TGTGCCTGGAGTGCCCCGGGGGGATGGTCTGAAGCTTTCTTT.

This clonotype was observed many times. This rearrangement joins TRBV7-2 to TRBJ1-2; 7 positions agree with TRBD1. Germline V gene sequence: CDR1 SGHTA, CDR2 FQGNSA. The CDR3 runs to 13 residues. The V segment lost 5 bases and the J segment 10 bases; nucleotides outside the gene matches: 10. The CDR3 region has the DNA TGTGCCAGCAGCCAATCCCGACAGGGTGTCTACACCTTC. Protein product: CASSQSRQGVYTF.

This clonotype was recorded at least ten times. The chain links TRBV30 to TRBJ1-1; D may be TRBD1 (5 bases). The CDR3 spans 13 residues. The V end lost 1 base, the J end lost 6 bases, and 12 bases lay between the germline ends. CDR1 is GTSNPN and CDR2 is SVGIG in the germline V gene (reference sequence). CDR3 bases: TGTGCCTGGAGTGCCCGGTTGGGACCTGAAGCTTTCTTT. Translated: CAWSARLGPEAFF.

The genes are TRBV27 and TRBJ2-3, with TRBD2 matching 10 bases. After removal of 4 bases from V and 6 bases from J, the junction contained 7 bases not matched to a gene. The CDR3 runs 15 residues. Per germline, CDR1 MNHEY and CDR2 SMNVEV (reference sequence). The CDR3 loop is CASSWASGGADTQYF. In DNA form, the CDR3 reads TGTGCCAGCAGTTGGGCTAGCGGGGGTGCCGATACGCAGTATTTT.

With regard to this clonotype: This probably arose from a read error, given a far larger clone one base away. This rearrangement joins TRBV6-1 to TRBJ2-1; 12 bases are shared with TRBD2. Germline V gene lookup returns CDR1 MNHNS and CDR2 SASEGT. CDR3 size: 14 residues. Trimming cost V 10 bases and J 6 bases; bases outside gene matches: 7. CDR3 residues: CAISKGLAGNEQFF. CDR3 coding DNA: TGTGCCATCAGCAAGGGACTAGCGGGCAATGAGCAGTTCTTC.

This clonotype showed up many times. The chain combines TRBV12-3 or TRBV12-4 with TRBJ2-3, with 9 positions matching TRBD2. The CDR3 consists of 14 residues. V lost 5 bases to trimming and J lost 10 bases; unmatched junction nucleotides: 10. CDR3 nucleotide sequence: TGTGCCAGCAGTGCCCCGGGACTAGCTCTAGCGCAGTATTTT. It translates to CASSAPGLALAQYF.

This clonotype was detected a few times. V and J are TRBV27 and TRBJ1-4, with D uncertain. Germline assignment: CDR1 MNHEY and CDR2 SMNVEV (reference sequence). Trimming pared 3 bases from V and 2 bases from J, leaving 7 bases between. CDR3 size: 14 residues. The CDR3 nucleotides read TGTGCCAGCAGTTTTTTGAGGACTAATGAAAAACTGTTTTTT. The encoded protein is CASSFLRTNEKLFF.

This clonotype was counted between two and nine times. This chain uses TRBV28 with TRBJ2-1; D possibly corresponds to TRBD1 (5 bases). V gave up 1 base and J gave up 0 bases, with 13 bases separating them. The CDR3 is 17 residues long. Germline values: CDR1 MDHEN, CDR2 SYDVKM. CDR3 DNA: TGTGCCAGCAGTTTATCGGAGTATCAGGGCTCCTACAATGAGCAGTTCTTC. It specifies CASSLSEYQGSYNEQFF.

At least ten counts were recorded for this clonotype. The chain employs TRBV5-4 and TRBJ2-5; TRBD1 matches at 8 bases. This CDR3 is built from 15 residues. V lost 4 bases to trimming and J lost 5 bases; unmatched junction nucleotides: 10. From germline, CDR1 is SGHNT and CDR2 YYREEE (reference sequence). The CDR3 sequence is CASSPQTGESETQYF. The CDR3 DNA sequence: TGTGCCAGCAGCCCACAGACAGGGGAATCGGAGACCCAGTACTTC.

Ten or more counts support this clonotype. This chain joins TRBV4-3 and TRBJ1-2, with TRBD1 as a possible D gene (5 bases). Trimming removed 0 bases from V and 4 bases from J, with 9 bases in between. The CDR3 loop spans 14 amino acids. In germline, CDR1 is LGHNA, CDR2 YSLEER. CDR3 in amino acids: CASSQDSGTYGYTF. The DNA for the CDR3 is TGCGCCAGCAGCCAAGATTCCGGGACCTATGGCTACACCTTC.

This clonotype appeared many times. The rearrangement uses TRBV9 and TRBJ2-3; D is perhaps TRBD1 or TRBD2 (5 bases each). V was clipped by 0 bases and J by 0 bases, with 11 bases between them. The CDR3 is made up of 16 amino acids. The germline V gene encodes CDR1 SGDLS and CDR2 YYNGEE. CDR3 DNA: TGTGCCAGCAGCGTAGGTACGGGGCCTAGCACAGATACGCAGTATTTT. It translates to CASSVGTGPSTDTQYF.

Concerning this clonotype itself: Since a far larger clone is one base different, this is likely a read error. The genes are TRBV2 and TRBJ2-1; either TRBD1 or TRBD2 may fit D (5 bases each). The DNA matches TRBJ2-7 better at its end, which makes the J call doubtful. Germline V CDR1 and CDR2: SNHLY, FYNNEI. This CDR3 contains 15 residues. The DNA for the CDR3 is TGTGCCAGCAGTGAACGGGGACGGCCCCTCTACGAGCAGTACTTC. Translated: CASSERGRPLYEQYF.

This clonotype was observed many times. The CDR3 DNA reads TGTGCCATCAGTGAGGATAAGGGTATCAGGGCAGGGCCTAATGAAAAACTGTTTTTT. This translates into CAISEDKGIRAGPNEKLFF. The J gene is TRBJ1-4, the V gene TRBV10-3; D is perhaps TRBD1 (5 bases). Germline CDR1 ENHRY, CDR2 SYGVKD. V lost 2 bases and J lost 3, with 22 bases in between. The CDR3 contains 19 residues.

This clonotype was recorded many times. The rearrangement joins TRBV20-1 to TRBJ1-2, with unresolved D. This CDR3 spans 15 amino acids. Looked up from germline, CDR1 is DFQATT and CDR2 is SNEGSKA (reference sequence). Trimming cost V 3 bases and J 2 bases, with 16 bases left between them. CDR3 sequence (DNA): TGCAGTGCTAGCCCCGGGCAGTCGAGCAACTATGGCTACACCTTC. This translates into CSASPGQSSNYGYTF.

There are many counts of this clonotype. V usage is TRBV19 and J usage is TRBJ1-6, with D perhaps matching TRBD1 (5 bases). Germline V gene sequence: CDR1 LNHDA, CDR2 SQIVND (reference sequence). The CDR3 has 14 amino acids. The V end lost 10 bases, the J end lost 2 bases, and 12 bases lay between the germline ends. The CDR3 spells CATQRGTYNSPLHF. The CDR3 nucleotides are TGTGCCACTCAGCGGGGGACCTATAATTCACCCCTCCACTTT.

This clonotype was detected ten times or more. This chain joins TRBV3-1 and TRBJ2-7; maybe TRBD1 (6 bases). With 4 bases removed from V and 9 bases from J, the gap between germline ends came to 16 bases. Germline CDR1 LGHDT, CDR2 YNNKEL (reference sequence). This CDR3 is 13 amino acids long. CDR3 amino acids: CASSRDILLGQYF. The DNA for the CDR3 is TGTGCCAGCAGCCGGGACATCCTACTTGGGCAGTACTTC.

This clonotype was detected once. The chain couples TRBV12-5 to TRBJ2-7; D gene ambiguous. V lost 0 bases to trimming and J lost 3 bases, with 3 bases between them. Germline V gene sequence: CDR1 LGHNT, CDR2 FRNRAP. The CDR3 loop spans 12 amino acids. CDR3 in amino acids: CASGLVYYEQYF. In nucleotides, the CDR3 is TGTGCTAGTGGTTTGGTCTACTACGAGCAGTACTTC. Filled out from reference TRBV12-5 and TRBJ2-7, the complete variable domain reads DARVTQTPRHKVTEMGQEVTMRCQPILGHNTVFWYRQTMMQGLELLAYFRNRAPLDDSGMPKDRFSAEMPDATLATLKIQPSEPRDSAVYFCASGLVYYEQYFGPGTRLTVT.

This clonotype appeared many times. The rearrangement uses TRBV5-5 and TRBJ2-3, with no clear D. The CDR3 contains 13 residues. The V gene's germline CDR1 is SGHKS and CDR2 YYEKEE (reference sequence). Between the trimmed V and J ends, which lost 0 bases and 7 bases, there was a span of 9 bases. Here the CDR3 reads CASSLEPLNTQYF. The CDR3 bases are TGTGCCAGCAGCTTGGAGCCGCTGAATACGCAGTATTTT.

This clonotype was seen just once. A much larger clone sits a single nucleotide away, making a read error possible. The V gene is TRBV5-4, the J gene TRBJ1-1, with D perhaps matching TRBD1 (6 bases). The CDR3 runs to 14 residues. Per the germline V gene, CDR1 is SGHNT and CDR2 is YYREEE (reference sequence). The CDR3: CAISLSGGLAEAFF. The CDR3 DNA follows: TGTGCCATCAGCTTAAGCGGGGGGCTGGCTGAAGCTTTCTTT.

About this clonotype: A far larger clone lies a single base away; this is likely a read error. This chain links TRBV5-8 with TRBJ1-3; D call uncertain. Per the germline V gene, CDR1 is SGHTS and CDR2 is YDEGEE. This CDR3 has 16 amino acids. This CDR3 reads CASSLAAGSSGTTIYF. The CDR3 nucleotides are TGCGCCAGCAGCTTGGCTGCAGGCTCCTCTGGAACCACCATATATTTT.

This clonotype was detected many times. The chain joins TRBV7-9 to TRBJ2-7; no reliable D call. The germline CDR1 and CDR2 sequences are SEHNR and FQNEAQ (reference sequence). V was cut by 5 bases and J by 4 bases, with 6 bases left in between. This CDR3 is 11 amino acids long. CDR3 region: CASSPGYEQYF. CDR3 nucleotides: TGTGCCAGCAGCCCCGGATACGAGCAGTACTTC.

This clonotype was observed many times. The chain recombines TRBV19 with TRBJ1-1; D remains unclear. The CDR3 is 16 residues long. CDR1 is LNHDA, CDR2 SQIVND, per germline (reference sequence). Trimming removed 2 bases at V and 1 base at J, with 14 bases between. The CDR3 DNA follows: TGTGCCAGTAGTATAAATAGGGCAGCCACGAACACTGAAGCTTTCTTT. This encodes CASSINRAATNTEAFF.

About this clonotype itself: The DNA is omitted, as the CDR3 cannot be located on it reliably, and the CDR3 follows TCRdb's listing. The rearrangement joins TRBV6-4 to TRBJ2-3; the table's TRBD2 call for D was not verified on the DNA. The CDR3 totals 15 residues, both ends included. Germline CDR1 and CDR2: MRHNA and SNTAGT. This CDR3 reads CASSDSSGADTQYFF.

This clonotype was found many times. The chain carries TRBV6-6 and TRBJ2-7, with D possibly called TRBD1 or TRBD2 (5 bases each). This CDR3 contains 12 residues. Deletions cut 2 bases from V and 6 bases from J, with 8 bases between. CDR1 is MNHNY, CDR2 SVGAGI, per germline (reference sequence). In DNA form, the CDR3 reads TGTGCCAGCAGTTACCCAGGGAGCGAGCAGTACTTC. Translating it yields CASSYPGSEQYF.

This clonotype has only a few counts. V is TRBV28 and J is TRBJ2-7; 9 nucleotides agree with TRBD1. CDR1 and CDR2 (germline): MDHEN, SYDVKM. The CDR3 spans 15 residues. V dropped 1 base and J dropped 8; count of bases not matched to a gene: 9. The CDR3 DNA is TGTGCCAGCAGTTTATACGGGACAGGGCGTGAAAAGCAGTACTTC. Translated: CASSLYGTGREKQYF.

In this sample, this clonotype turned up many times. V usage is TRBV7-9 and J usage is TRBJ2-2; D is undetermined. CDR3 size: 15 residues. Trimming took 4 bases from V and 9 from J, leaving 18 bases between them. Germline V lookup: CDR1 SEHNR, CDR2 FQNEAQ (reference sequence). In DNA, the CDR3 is TGTGCCAGCAGCTCCGATCGGCGTAGCTCCCGGGAGCTGTTTTTT. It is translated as CASSSDRRSSRELFF.